A selection of T cell receptor beta chains follows, all from one sample in a study of blood T cell repertoires in COVID-19. Sequenced by immunoSEQ multiplex PCR; TCRdb stores in-frame clones only, minus some. This sample has approximately 250,000 clones; approximately 80% occur once, and the top ten carry about 7.4%. The sequenced sample was peripheral blood. These TCRs come from a woman in her fifties or sixties with acute or convalescent COVID-19. Both conserved end residues are part of each CDR3. The order of the fields is clone size, D gene, J gene, V gene, CDR3 DNA, CDR3 protein. A D gene is named only where the DNA matches it firmly. The listing skips clone size in some rows; elsewhere it reads once, few, many or a size class.

abundance: NA
d_gene: NA
j_gene: TRBJ1-2
v_gene: TRBV27
CDR3nt: TGTGCCAGCAGTTCGATCGGGACAAGCTATGGCTACACCTTC
CDR3aa: CASSSIGTSYGYTF

abundance: NA
d_gene: NA
j_gene: TRBJ1-2
v_gene: TRBV12-3/TRBV12-4
CDR3nt: TGTGCCAGCAGTTTATCTTCGTATGGCTACACCTTC
CDR3aa: CASSLSSYGYTF

abundance: NA
d_gene: NA
j_gene: TRBJ1-4
v_gene: TRBV19
CDR3nt: TGTGCCAGTAGTATAACAGGGCTTGAAAAACTGTTTTTT
CDR3aa: CASSITGLEKLFF

abundance: NA
d_gene: NA
j_gene: TRBJ2-2
v_gene: TRBV2
CDR3nt: TGTGCCAGCAGCGTTGACTCAGAAACCGGGGAGCTGTTTTTT
CDR3aa: CASSVDSETGELFF

abundance: NA
d_gene: NA
j_gene: TRBJ2-2
v_gene: TRBV5-6
CDR3nt: TGTGCCAGCAGCTTGGGAGGGCCGGACACCGGGGAGCTGTTTTTT
CDR3aa: CASSLGGPDTGELFF

abundance: few
d_gene: NA
j_gene: TRBJ1-1
v_gene: TRBV27
CDR3nt: TGTGCCAGCAGAGTACAGGGAAGGAACACTGAAGCTTTCTTT
CDR3aa: CASRVQGRNTEAFF

abundance: NA
d_gene: NA
j_gene: TRBJ2-1
v_gene: TRBV5-5
CDR3nt: TGTGCCAGCAGCTTGAACAGGGAGACGCAGTTCTTC
CDR3aa: CASSLNRETQFF

abundance: NA
d_gene: TRBD1
j_gene: TRBJ2-7
v_gene: TRBV20-1
CDR3nt: TGCAGTGCTGGTGATTTGAACAGGGGGGCCTACGAGCAGTACTTC
CDR3aa: CSAGDLNRGAYEQYF

abundance: NA
d_gene: NA
j_gene: TRBJ2-2
v_gene: TRBV7-4
CDR3nt: TGTGCCAGCAGCTCACACCCAGGGGAGCCAGTAAGTAGAACCGGGGAGCTGTTTTTT
CDR3aa: CASSSHPGEPVSRTGELFF

abundance: NA
d_gene: NA
j_gene: TRBJ2-5
v_gene: TRBV21-1
CDR3nt: TGTGCCAGCAGCAAAGGAAGGGAGCGGGAGACCCAGTACTTC
CDR3aa: CASSKGRERETQYF

abundance: NA
d_gene: NA
j_gene: TRBJ1-3
v_gene: TRBV19
CDR3nt: TGTGCCAGTAGTGTTGCCGCAGGGGACACCATATATTTT
CDR3aa: CASSVAAGDTIYF

abundance: NA
d_gene: TRBD1
j_gene: TRBJ1-3
v_gene: TRBV7-6
CDR3nt: TGTGCCAGCAGTCCTTTGAACAGGGGGCCTGGAAACACCATATATTTT
CDR3aa: CASSPLNRGPGNTIYF

abundance: NA
d_gene: TRBD1
j_gene: TRBJ2-3
v_gene: TRBV7-9
CDR3nt: TGTGCCAGCAGCTTAGCCACAGGGGGAGCGCAGTATTTT
CDR3aa: CASSLATGGAQYF

abundance: NA
d_gene: NA
j_gene: TRBJ1-4
v_gene: TRBV19
CDR3nt: TGTGCCAGTATGGACACAGGGAGAGGGAGTGAAAAACTGTTTTTT
CDR3aa: CASMDTGRGSEKLFF

abundance: once
d_gene: TRBD1
j_gene: TRBJ1-1
v_gene: TRBV6-5
CDR3nt: TGTGCCAGTCGAGCTGGGACAGCCAACACTGAAGCTTTCTTT
CDR3aa: CASRAGTANTEAFF

abundance: NA
d_gene: TRBD2
j_gene: TRBJ2-1
v_gene: TRBV5-1
CDR3nt: TGCGCCAGCAGCCCTGGACTAGCAGCCAATGAGCAGTTCTTC
CDR3aa: CASSPGLAANEQFF

abundance: few
d_gene: TRBD2
j_gene: TRBJ2-2
v_gene: TRBV19
CDR3nt: TGTGCCAGTCAATACCAAGCGGGGGGGCCCGGGGAGCTGTTTTTT
CDR3aa: CASQYQAGGPGELFF

abundance: NA
d_gene: TRBD2
j_gene: TRBJ2-1
v_gene: TRBV11-3
CDR3nt: TGTGCCAGCAGCAATAGCGGGAGAGGAAACAATGAGCAGTTCTTC
CDR3aa: CASSNSGRGNNEQFF

abundance: NA
d_gene: NA
j_gene: TRBJ2-3
v_gene: TRBV6-5
CDR3nt: TGTGCCACCTCGCTAGAGGACTTGGGAGATACGCAGTATTTT
CDR3aa: CATSLEDLGDTQYF

abundance: once
d_gene: NA
j_gene: TRBJ1-4
v_gene: TRBV15
CDR3nt: TGTGCCACCAGCAGTCAATTTGCAACTAATGAAAAACTGTTTTTT
CDR3aa: CATSSQFATNEKLFF

abundance: NA
d_gene: TRBD2
j_gene: TRBJ2-5
v_gene: TRBV5-1
CDR3nt: TGCGCCAGCAGCTTTCGGAATAGCGGGGAGGAAGAGACCCAGTACTTC
CDR3aa: CASSFRNSGEEETQYF

abundance: NA
d_gene: TRBD1
j_gene: TRBJ1-2
v_gene: TRBV11-2
CDR3nt: TGTGCCAGCAGTGACAAGAGGCGACAGGGGGCGAACTATGGCTACACCTTC
CDR3aa: CASSDKRRQGANYGYTF

abundance: NA
d_gene: TRBD2
j_gene: TRBJ2-3
v_gene: TRBV9
CDR3nt: TGTGCCAGCAGCCCAACCGGGGGGGCCCAGGCAGATACGCAGTATTTT
CDR3aa: CASSPTGGAQADTQYF

abundance: NA
d_gene: NA
j_gene: TRBJ2-6
v_gene: TRBV9
CDR3nt: TGTGCCAGCAGCGTAGGCCTATCTGGGGCCAACGTCCTGACTTTC
CDR3aa: CASSVGLSGANVLTF

abundance: NA
d_gene: TRBD2
j_gene: TRBJ2-1
v_gene: TRBV19
CDR3nt: TGTGCCAGTAGTGGGACTAGCGGGGGGGCGTGGTACAATGAGCAGTTCTTC
CDR3aa: CASSGTSGGAWYNEQFF

abundance: NA
d_gene: NA
j_gene: TRBJ2-1
v_gene: TRBV7-2
CDR3nt: TGTGCCAGCAGCTCATCCTCGACCTGGCGGGGGCGCTCCTACAATGAGCAGTTCTTC
CDR3aa: CASSSSSTWRGRSYNEQFF

abundance: NA
d_gene: NA
j_gene: TRBJ2-1
v_gene: TRBV7-9
CDR3nt: TGTGCCAGCACCGCATCCGGCGGGAATGAGCAGTTCTTC
CDR3aa: CASTASGGNEQFF

abundance: NA
d_gene: TRBD1
j_gene: TRBJ2-3
v_gene: TRBV24-1
CDR3nt: TGTGCCACCAAGGGACAGGGCGCAGATACGCAGTATTTT
CDR3aa: CATKGQGADTQYF

abundance: once
d_gene: NA
j_gene: TRBJ2-1
v_gene: TRBV5-1
CDR3nt: TGCGCCAGCAGCTCACCCCCGGTTGGCGGGGGCCTCTACAATGAGCAGTTCTTC
CDR3aa: CASSSPPVGGGLYNEQFF

abundance: NA
d_gene: TRBD1
j_gene: TRBJ1-2
v_gene: TRBV20-1
CDR3nt: TGCAGTGCTAGAGGGACAGGGGGCTACACCTTC
CDR3aa: CSARGTGGYTF

abundance: NA
d_gene: NA
j_gene: TRBJ2-3
v_gene: TRBV2
CDR3nt: TGTGCCAGCACCCCTAGCGTTTATACGCAGTATTTT
CDR3aa: CASTPSVYTQYF

abundance: NA
d_gene: TRBD1
j_gene: TRBJ1-2
v_gene: TRBV3-1/TRBV3-2
CDR3nt: TGTGCCAGCAGCCAGGGATCAGGACAGGGACATGGCTACACCTTC
CDR3aa: CASSQGSGQGHGYTF

abundance: NA
d_gene: NA
j_gene: TRBJ1-2
v_gene: TRBV2
CDR3nt: TGTGCCAGCAGGATAGGGGCCATCGATGGCTACACCTTC
CDR3aa: CASRIGAIDGYTF

abundance: NA
d_gene: NA
j_gene: TRBJ1-5
v_gene: TRBV19
CDR3nt: TGTGCCAGTAGTAGTGACTTCCCCGGGCAGCCCCAGCATTTT
CDR3aa: CASSSDFPGQPQHF

abundance: few
d_gene: NA
j_gene: TRBJ1-2
v_gene: TRBV25-1
CDR3nt: TGTGCCAGCAGTCATGAAGAGATTCCTAGGAGGTACACCTTC
CDR3aa: CASSHEEIPRRYTF

abundance: NA
d_gene: NA
j_gene: TRBJ1-4
v_gene: TRBV6-4
CDR3nt: TGTGCCAGCAGTGAGGGCACGGCCTCAGGAGGAAAACTGTTTTTT
CDR3aa: CASSEGTASGGKLFF

abundance: NA
d_gene: TRBD1
j_gene: TRBJ2-3
v_gene: TRBV27
CDR3nt: TGTGCCAGCGGAGACAGGGGAGAAGATACGCAGTATTTT
CDR3aa: CASGDRGEDTQYF

abundance: NA
d_gene: TRBD2
j_gene: TRBJ2-3
v_gene: TRBV4-1
CDR3nt: TGCGCCAGCAGCCAAGATGGAGCGGGGGGCACAGATACGCAGTATTTT
CDR3aa: CASSQDGAGGTDTQYF

abundance: once
d_gene: TRBD2
j_gene: TRBJ2-2
v_gene: TRBV7-6
CDR3nt: TGTGCCAGCAGCTTGACTAGCGGGGGACGGAACACCGGGGAGCTGTTTTTT
CDR3aa: CASSLTSGGRNTGELFF

abundance: few
d_gene: NA
j_gene: TRBJ1-5
v_gene: TRBV7-9
CDR3nt: TGTGCCAGCAGCTTAATGACTGCTCCTCAGCCCCAGCATTTT
CDR3aa: CASSLMTAPQPQHF

abundance: few
d_gene: NA
j_gene: TRBJ1-5
v_gene: TRBV3-1/TRBV3-2
CDR3nt: TGTGCCAGCAGCTACGGACTCGGCCGTCAGCCCCAGCATTTT
CDR3aa: CASSYGLGRQPQHF

abundance: NA
d_gene: NA
j_gene: TRBJ2-2
v_gene: TRBV6-5
CDR3nt: TGTGCCAGCAGTACGATGCAGGTCGTGACCGGGGAGCTGTTTTTT
CDR3aa: CASSTMQVVTGELFF

abundance: NA
d_gene: TRBD2
j_gene: TRBJ2-2
v_gene: TRBV5-1
CDR3nt: TGCGCCAGCAGCCCCTCGGCGGGGGGTCTGAACACCGGGGAGCTGTTTTTT
CDR3aa: CASSPSAGGLNTGELFF